The clone carrying this T cell receptor (beta chain) was picked up many times. Its antigen is as yet unknown. The use of genomic DNA as template underpinned the TCR beta VDJ and CDR3 profiling. Using its own MiXCR run on the reads, TCRdb lists one record per CDR3 protein. Of about 420,000 distinct CDR3 sequences in the sample, 55% to 70% were seen once. The sample originates from a study of CD8+CD57+ T cells in acquired aplastic anemia. Study information: DNA from sorted CD4+ and CD8+ cells averaged about 3.2 ug. The average read count for CD4+ cells in healthy donors was 8.5 million to 12 million. General study points: Common to patients and controls were 25 to 30 CD8+ CDR3 sequences. No significant difference in CD8+ Simpson's diversity was found between patients and controls.

The CDR3 runs to 16 residues. Germline CDR1 is LNHDA and CDR2 is SQIVND (reference sequence). V lost 4 bases, J lost 7 bases, and 20 bases lay in between. The chain carries TRBV19 and TRBJ2-4; D may correspond to TRBD1 or TRBD2 (6 bases each). The receptor was derived from a human donor in good health, serving as a control. Sequencing was done on a sample of sorted CD4+, CD8+, or CD8+CD57+ T cells (not recorded which) from PBMCs. CDR3 nucleotide sequence: TGTGCCAGTAGTACCACCCTTTTGGAGGGGGAGAACATTCAGTACTTC. As protein: CASSTTLLEGENIQYF.